Listed here are 21 T cell receptor beta chains from one sample, sequenced in a study of T-cell memory formation after mild COVID-19 (dated by TCRdb to the early 2020s). The receptor library was made with 5' RACE. For sequencing, an Illumina NovaSeq 6000 was employed. TCRdb reworked the public reads: Q25 trimming with fastp, MiXCR clone assembly, productive beta chains retained. Each CDR3 protein gets just one entry, which takes the most common genes and DNA from the rows behind it. Recorded for this sample are approximately 290,000 distinct CDR3 sequences; roughly 8% of them occurred a single time. The ten largest make up roughly 23% of the sample. Sample: PBMCs or a T cell subset sorted from them (not recorded which). Source of these receptors: a man aged 18-30 years who had mild COVID-19 (a few samples of this study predate the infection). The sample titles of this study are shuffled in the database, so cell type and time point are left out; the donor was told from shared clones.

This clonotype has a handful of counts. The chain uses TRBV20-1 and TRBJ2-1, with D possibly TRBD2 on 6 matching bases. This CDR3 spans 14 amino acids. V lost 4 bases and J 1 base, leaving 11 bases between the germline ends. Per the germline V gene, CDR1 is DFQATT and CDR2 is SNEGSKA (reference sequence). The CDR3 spells CSAIQGGSYNEQFF. In nucleotides, the CDR3 is TGCAGTGCTATCCAGGGAGGTTCCTACAATGAGCAGTTCTTC.

This clonotype was observed a handful of times. V gene TRBV5-6 combines with J gene TRBJ2-5; 8 nucleotides agree with TRBD2. Trimming cost V 1 base and J 5 bases; bases outside gene matches: 13. CDR1 and CDR2 (germline): SGHDT, YYEEEE. The CDR3 extends over 17 amino acids. CDR3 bases: TGTGCCAGCAGCTTGTCTTTAAGCGGGGGCAGCCGGGAGACCCAGTACTTC. It is translated as CASSLSLSGGSRETQYF.

In this sample, this clonotype turned up a few times. The chain carries TRBV7-9 and TRBJ2-1; TRBD2 matches at 12 bases. Germline-derived CDR1 and CDR2 are SEHNR and FQNEAQ (reference sequence). The CDR3 runs to 18 residues. The V segment lost 4 bases and the J segment 1 base; nucleotides outside the gene matches: 8. CDR3 sequence reads: CASSSSSGGATSYNEQFF. The CDR3 nucleotides read TGTGCCAGCAGCTCCTCTAGCGGGGGGGCCACGTCCTACAATGAGCAGTTCTTC.

A few counts support this clonotype. The rearrangement uses TRBV12-3 or TRBV12-4 and TRBJ2-4; possibly TRBD1 for D (6 bases). There are 15 residues in the CDR3. V was pared by 6 bases and J by 2 bases, with 14 bases between. The CDR3 DNA reads as TGTGCCAGCAGCCTGGACAGTGGAACCAAAAACATTCAGTACTTC. Amino acids: CASSLDSGTKNIQYF.

This clonotype was recorded at least ten times. The genes are TRBV7-2 and TRBJ1-1; 8 positions match TRBD1. Germline assignment: CDR1 SGHTA and CDR2 FQGNSA. V lost 5 bases and J lost 7; bases outside the gene matches: 9. This CDR3 is built from 14 residues. CDR3 DNA sequence: TGTGCCAGCAGCCCGTCTGGGACAGGCCTTGAAGCTTTCTTT. It is translated as CASSPSGTGLEAFF.

Notes on this clonotype: Its ends do not fully match the called genes, so a read error is possible. V usage is TRBV7-2 and J usage is TRBJ2-6, with 10 bases matching TRBD1. Germline CDR1 reads SGHTA; CDR2 reads FQGNSA. The CDR3 is 18 residues long. CDR3 sequence: CASSLPPGQGTGANVMTF. CDR3 nucleotide sequence: TGTGCCAGCAGCTTACCGCCGGGACAGGGGACTGGGGCCAACGTCATGACTTTC.

This clonotype was counted between two and nine times. The rearrangement uses TRBV28 and TRBJ1-4; TRBD1 agrees at 7 bases. The germline V gene has CDR1 MDHEN and CDR2 SYDVKM. Losses at the gene ends were 4 bases for V and 7 bases for J; bases not matched to a gene: 6. CDR3 length: 14 amino acids. The CDR3 nucleotides read TGTGCCAGCAGTTCCGGACAGGAAGGTGAAAAACTGTTTTTT. Encoded protein: CASSSGQEGEKLFF. Together with reference TRBV28 and TRBJ1-4, the CDR3 gives the full variable domain: DVKVTQSSRYLVKRTGEKVFLECVQDMDHENMFWYRQDPGLGLRLIYFSYDVKMKEKGDIPEGYSVSREKKERFSLILESASTNQTSMYLCASSSGQEGEKLFFGSGTQLSVL.

This clonotype was observed at least ten times. V is TRBV7-2 and J is TRBJ1-5; D gene uncertain. Trimming removed 4 bases at V and 4 bases at J, with 11 bases between. The CDR3 has 14 residues. The germline V gene has CDR1 SGHTA and CDR2 FQGNSA. The CDR3 nucleotides are TGTGCCAGCAGCTCCAGGTCGGGGAATCAGCCCCAGCATTTT. This sequence encodes CASSSRSGNQPQHF.

This clonotype was counted a few times. This sequence joins TRBV27 and TRBJ1-2; 8 positions agree with TRBD1. After removal of 4 bases from V and 3 bases from J, the junction contained 7 bases not matched to a gene. Germline V gene sequence: CDR1 MNHEY, CDR2 SMNVEV (reference sequence). This CDR3 spans 15 amino acids. CDR3 residues: CASSSLTGAHYGYTF. Here the CDR3 DNA reads TGTGCCAGCAGTTCGCTGACAGGGGCGCACTATGGCTACACCTTC.

The chain carries TRBV7-9 and TRBJ2-7; 8 bases match TRBD2. With V trimmed by 6 bases and J by 0 bases, 7 bases remained unmatched. The CDR3 is 15 residues long. Germline values: CDR1 SEHNR, CDR2 FQNEAQ (reference sequence). The CDR3 loop is CASRQLAGNSYEQYF. The CDR3 DNA follows: TGTGCCAGCAGACAGCTAGCGGGTAACTCCTACGAGCAGTACTTC.

There are many counts of this clonotype. The chain joins TRBV10-3 to TRBJ2-3; 8 bases are a match to TRBD2. The J segment lost 3 bases and the V segment lost 4 bases, leaving 9 bases of the junction unmatched. Germline CDR1 reads ENHRY; CDR2 reads SYGVKD. The CDR3 spans 16 residues. For the CDR3, the DNA is TGTGCCATCAGTGTCACGAGCGGGGGAATTACAGATACGCAGTATTTT. It codes for CAISVTSGGITDTQYF.

The sample holds a few counts of this clonotype. This sequence joins TRBV2 and TRBJ2-1; a possible D gene is TRBD2 (5 bases). This CDR3 is 11 amino acids long. Deletions cut 6 bases from V and 12 bases from J, with 12 bases between. CDR1 and CDR2 from the germline V gene are SNHLY and FYNNEI. CDR3 DNA: TGTGCCAGCAGCGGAGTCGGGGTGCAGTTCTTC. Amino acids: CASSGVGVQFF.

The chain carries TRBV5-1 and TRBJ1-1; D unresolved. Per germline, CDR1 SGHRS and CDR2 YFSETQ. This CDR3 has 15 residues. V lost 3 bases and J lost 3, with 15 bases in between. The CDR3 nucleotides read TGCGCCAGCAGCTCTCGTCAGGCAGCGGACACTGAAGCTTTCTTT. Translation: CASSSRQAADTEAFF.

J is TRBJ2-2 and V is TRBV4-1; 7 bases agree with TRBD1. CDR3 length: 18 amino acids. Per the germline V gene, CDR1 is MGHRA and CDR2 is YSYEKL. V lost 3 bases and J lost 5; bases outside the gene matches: 15. CDR3 sequence (DNA): TGCGCCAGCAGCCAGACTCGAGGACAGGCCGCTAGTACCGGGGAGCTGTTTTTT. Amino acid sequence: CASSQTRGQAASTGELFF.

This clonotype was seen only a few times. The gene calls are TRBV7-9 and TRBJ2-1; either TRBD1 or TRBD2 may supply D (6 bases each). Between the trimmed V and J ends, which lost 2 bases and 0 bases, there was a span of 14 bases. Germline CDR1 SEHNR, CDR2 FQNEAQ (reference sequence). The CDR3 is 17 amino acids. CDR3 protein: CASSLRKGGSSYNEQFF. CDR3 sequence (DNA): TGTGCCAGCAGCTTAAGAAAAGGGGGGAGCTCCTACAATGAGCAGTTCTTC.

The chain couples TRBV12-3 or TRBV12-4 to TRBJ1-3; D remains unclear. Trimming took off 2 bases at V and 8 bases at J, with 13 bases between the two ends. This CDR3 has 14 residues. The CDR3 nucleotides read TGTGCCAGCAGTTTATCGGGGATCGAGGACACCATATATTTT. Translating it yields CASSLSGIEDTIYF.

In this sample, this clonotype turned up many times. V usage is TRBV7-8 and J usage is TRBJ2-2; no definite D call. This CDR3 comprises 13 residues. Trimming shortened V by 6 bases and J by 0 bases, and 5 bases separated the two germline ends. CDR1 and CDR2 from the germline V gene are SGHVS and FQNEAQ. CDR3 sequence (DNA): TGTGCCAGCAGGAACACGAACACCGGGGAGCTGTTTTTT. Amino acids: CASRNTNTGELFF.

The chain combines TRBV3-1 with TRBJ2-1, with D perhaps matching TRBD2 (6 bases). This CDR3 is 17 amino acids long. V gave up 0 bases and J gave up 5 bases, with 17 bases separating them. CDR1 LGHDT and CDR2 YNNKEL come from the germline V gene (reference sequence). For the CDR3, the DNA is TGTGCCAGCAGCCAAGACTCCCTAGAGGACTATCACAATGAGCAGTTCTTC. It yields the protein CASSQDSLEDYHNEQFF.

This clonotype occurred a few times. The DNA of the CDR3 is TGTGCCAGCGCCTCGGACAAGGCGGATGGCTACACCTTC. Amino acids: CASASDKADGYTF. J is TRBJ1-2 and V is TRBV12-3 or TRBV12-4, with D maybe TRBD1 (5 bases). The CDR3 loop spans 13 amino acids. The V and J ends lost 8 bases and 6 bases respectively, with 16 bases between them.

The V gene is TRBV6-2 or TRBV6-3, the J gene TRBJ2-7, with TRBD1 as a possible D gene (6 bases). Trimming pared 2 bases from V and 4 bases from J, leaving 33 bases between. The CDR3 has 21 residues. The germline gives CDR1 MNHEY, CDR2 SVGEGT. The CDR3 region is CASSYPSGDTFPAVKLYEQYF. For the CDR3, the DNA is TGTGCCAGCAGTTACCCGTCAGGGGACACCTTCCCCGCCGTGAAACTTTACGAGCAGTACTTC.

The chain recombines TRBV5-1 with TRBJ1-3; D is undetermined. Germline V CDR1 and CDR2: SGHRS, YFSETQ. With 2 bases removed from V and 0 bases from J, the gap between germline ends came to 15 bases. The CDR3 loop spans 17 amino acids. The chain's CDR3 is CASSLRPNTLSGNTIYF. In DNA form, the CDR3 reads TGCGCCAGCAGCTTAAGACCCAACACGCTCTCTGGAAACACCATATATTTT.